This note documents a single T cell receptor (beta chain) sequence. V was trimmed by 1 base and J by 3 bases, leaving 10 bases between them. The CDR3 spans 15 residues. Germline V gene lookup returns CDR1 KGHSH and CDR2 LQKENI. These data originate in a study of blood T cell repertoires in COVID-19. Study-wide background: COVID-19 samples from acute and convalescent phases originated in the United States, Italy and Spain.

In the source study's methods: Estimation of nucleated cell counts relied on the amplification of reference gene primers. Method: immunoSEQ multiplex PCR; TCRdb's copy keeps in-frame clones and lacks some. The DNA was the basis for D and trimming; V, J and clone size are from that table. Of under 250,000 clones listed, 80% to 90% are singletons. The sequence was collected from a man between 60 and 75 years old with acute or convalescent COVID-19. Sequenced sample: peripheral blood. This chain links TRBV18 with TRBJ2-4; D is ambiguous. The CDR3 is CASSPQPIDKNIQYF. The CDR3 DNA sequence: TGTGCCAGCTCACCACAGCCCATTGACAAAAACATTCAGTACTTC. Looking up the rest from reference TRBV18 and TRBJ2-4 gives the full variable domain: NAGVMQNPRHLVRRRGQEARLRCSPMKGHSHVYWYRQLPEEGLKFMVYLQKENIIDESGMPKERFSAEFPKEGPSILRIQQVVRGDSAAYFCASSPQPIDKNIQYFGAGTRLSVL.